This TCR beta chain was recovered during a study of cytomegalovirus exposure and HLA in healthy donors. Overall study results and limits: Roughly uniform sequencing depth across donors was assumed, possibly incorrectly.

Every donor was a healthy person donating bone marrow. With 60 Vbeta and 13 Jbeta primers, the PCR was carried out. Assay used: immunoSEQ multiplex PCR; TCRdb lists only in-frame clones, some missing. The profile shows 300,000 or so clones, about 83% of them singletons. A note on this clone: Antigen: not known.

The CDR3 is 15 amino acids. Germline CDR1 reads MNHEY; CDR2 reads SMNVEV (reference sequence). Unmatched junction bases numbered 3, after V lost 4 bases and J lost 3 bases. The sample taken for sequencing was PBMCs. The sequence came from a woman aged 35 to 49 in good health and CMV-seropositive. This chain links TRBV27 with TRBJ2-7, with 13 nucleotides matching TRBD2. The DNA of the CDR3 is TGTGCCAGCAGTTCCTGGACTAGCGGGAGCTACGAGCAGTACTTC. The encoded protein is CASSSWTSGSYEQYF.